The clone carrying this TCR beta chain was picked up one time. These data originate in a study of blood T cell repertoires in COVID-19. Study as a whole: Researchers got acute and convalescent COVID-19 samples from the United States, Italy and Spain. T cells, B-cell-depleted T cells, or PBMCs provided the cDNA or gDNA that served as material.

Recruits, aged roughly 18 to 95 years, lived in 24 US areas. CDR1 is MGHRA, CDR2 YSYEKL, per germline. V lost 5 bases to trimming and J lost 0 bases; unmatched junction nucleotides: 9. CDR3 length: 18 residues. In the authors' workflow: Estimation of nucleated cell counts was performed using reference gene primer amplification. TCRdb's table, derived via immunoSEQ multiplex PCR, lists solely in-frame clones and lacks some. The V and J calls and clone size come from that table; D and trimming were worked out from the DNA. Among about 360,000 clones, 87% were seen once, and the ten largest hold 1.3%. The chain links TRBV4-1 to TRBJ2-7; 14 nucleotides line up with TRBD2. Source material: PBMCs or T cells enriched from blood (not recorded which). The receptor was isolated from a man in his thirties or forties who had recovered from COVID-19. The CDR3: CASSLTGTSGGSSYEQYF. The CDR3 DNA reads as TGCGCCAGCAGCTTAACCGGGACTAGCGGGGGCTCCTCCTACGAGCAGTACTTC.